One and the same sample provided the 25 T cell receptor beta chains below, sequenced in a study of a mutant IDH1 vaccine in newly diagnosed glioma (dated by TCRdb to the early 2020s). Receptor libraries were prepared by the immunoSEQ multiplex PCR assay. The table comes from immuneACCESS by way of TCRdb, which keeps in-frame sequences with V and J called. Part of the clones is missing from these tables; in studies checked, under half for an unresolved V gene and the rest for unknown reasons. This sample lists 40,000 to 45,000 clones; around 82% were detected once. The ten biggest clones cover under 20% of the sample. No cognate antigen is known for these TCRs. What the time point label conveys for this sample: week 47, end of study. Every vaccine dose consisted of 300 ug of a 20-mer mutant IDH1 peptide in Montanide, administered subcutaneously together with topical imiquimod. The specimen comprised PBMCs, sampled from a glioma patient whose treatment included an IDH1 peptide vaccine. Receptors were obtained from a man aged 18 to 29 with glioma. Some clones in this sample may be carry-over from other donors' samples.

J is TRBJ1-5 and V is TRBV4-1, with 8 bases lining up with TRBD1. Germline assignment: CDR1 MGHRA and CDR2 YSYEKL. This CDR3 is 16 amino acids long. V was clipped by 3 bases and J by 7 bases; unmatched bases: 11. CDR3 residues: CASSQEWTGSGQPQHF. For the CDR3, the DNA is TGCGCCAGCAGCCAGGAATGGACAGGGAGCGGGCAGCCCCAGCATTTT.

J is TRBJ1-1 and V is TRBV18; D is uncertain. The CDR3 extends over 13 amino acids. The V and J ends lost 1 base and 1 base respectively, with 4 bases between them. Per germline, CDR1 KGHSH and CDR2 LQKENI. The CDR3: CASSPQPNTEAFF. The CDR3 nucleotides read TGTGCCAGCTCACCACAACCGAACACTGAAGCTTTCTTT.

The rearrangement joins TRBV4-1 to TRBJ2-1; the D gene is possibly TRBD2 (6 bases). Germline V gene data show CDR1 as MGHRA and CDR2 as YSYEKL. The V end was cut by 1 base, the J end by 6 bases, with 10 bases between. The CDR3 contains 14 residues. The CDR3 coding sequence is TGCGCCAGCAGCCAAGTTTTAGCGGTCAATGAGCAGTTCTTC. It codes for CASSQVLAVNEQFF.

V gene TRBV4-1 combines with J gene TRBJ1-2, with 8 nucleotides matching TRBD1. The junction had 9 bases not matched to a gene; V was cut back by 3 bases and J by 0 bases. The CDR3 is 17 amino acids. Per germline, CDR1 MGHRA and CDR2 YSYEKL. In nucleotides, the CDR3 is TGCGCCAGCAGCCAGGAACTCAGGGGGCGCCCTAACTATGGCTACACCTTC. Its protein product is CASSQELRGRPNYGYTF.

This chain links TRBV27 with TRBJ2-1; TRBD1 aligns across 10 bases. This CDR3 region has 17 residues. Germline assignment: CDR1 MNHEY and CDR2 SMNVEV (reference sequence). Unmatched junction bases numbered 8, after V lost 5 bases and J lost 1 base. CDR3 in DNA: TGTGCCAGCAGTCCCAGACAGGGGGCAGTATCCTACAATGAGCAGTTCTTC. Its translation: CASSPRQGAVSYNEQFF.

The rearrangement joins TRBV18 to TRBJ1-1, with unresolved D. The CDR3 is 16 residues long. The germline V and J ends were trimmed by 3 bases and 4 bases, with 18 bases remaining between them. Germline CDR1 KGHSH, CDR2 LQKENI. In DNA form, the CDR3 reads TGTGCCAGCTCACCTCTTTCCGGGGTAGGAGGCACTGAAGCTTTCTTT. This gives the protein CASSPLSGVGGTEAFF.

This clone came up once. The chain recombines TRBV30 with TRBJ1-2; D remains ambiguous. The germline CDR1 and CDR2 sequences are GTSNPN and SVGIG (reference sequence). The CDR3 loop spans 13 amino acids. Deletions cut 0 bases from V and 3 bases from J, with 8 bases between. In nucleotides, the CDR3 is TGTGCCTGGAGTGTAACGGGTGACTATGGCTACACCTTC. Translation: CAWSVTGDYGYTF.

The V and J genes are TRBV4-1 and TRBJ1-1; D remains ambiguous. Trimming shortened V by 1 base and J by 10 bases, and 13 bases separated the two germline ends. Germline CDR1 is MGHRA and CDR2 is YSYEKL. The CDR3 contains 13 residues. CDR3 DNA sequence: TGCGCCAGCAGCCAAGGTGTAGGGCCGGTAGCTTTCTTT. This encodes CASSQGVGPVAFF.

The chain has TRBV9 and TRBJ1-1; possibly TRBD1 for D (6 bases). Germline CDR1 and CDR2: SGDLS and YYNGEE. The CDR3 is 17 residues long. The V end lost 4 bases, the J end lost 3 bases, and 22 bases lay between the germline ends. CDR3 region: CASSSRRGGRGDTEAFF. The CDR3 DNA is TGTGCCAGCAGCTCCCGTAGAGGGGGGAGGGGGGACACTGAAGCTTTCTTT.

The rearrangement joins TRBV30 to TRBJ2-7; D unclear. V lost 4 bases and J lost 1, with 5 bases in between. The CDR3 length is 11 residues. CDR1 and CDR2 from the germline V gene are GTSNPN and SVGIG (reference sequence). CDR3: CAWTESYEQYF. The CDR3 coding sequence is TGTGCCTGGACAGAATCCTACGAGCAGTACTTC.

This clone was counted a few times. DNA for the CDR3: TGTGCCAGTAGTATTGAGGGGAATCAGCCCCAGCATTTT. It is translated as CASSIEGNQPQHF. The chain combines TRBV19 with TRBJ1-5, with D possibly matching TRBD1 (5 bases). Germline V gene lookup returns CDR1 LNHDA and CDR2 SQIVND (reference sequence). The CDR3 has 13 amino acids. The V end lost 3 bases, the J end lost 4 bases, and 7 bases lay between the germline ends.

Only one count was recorded for this clone. This chain joins TRBV5-6 and TRBJ2-4; 10 bases line up with TRBD1. There are 14 residues in the CDR3. V was clipped by 6 bases and J by 11 bases; unmatched bases: 11. From germline, CDR1 is SGHDT and CDR2 YYEEEE. The CDR3 DNA reads as TGTGCCAGCATGCACCGGGACAGGGGTCGGTTTCAGTACTTC. As protein: CASMHRDRGRFQYF.

This clone showed up just once. The J gene is TRBJ1-2, the V gene TRBV30; TRBD1 agrees at 9 bases. Germline V gene sequence: CDR1 GTSNPN, CDR2 SVGIG (reference sequence). The CDR3 spans 13 residues. Germline trimming cut 8 bases from V and 7 bases from J; bases unmatched to any gene: 11. Written as DNA, the CDR3 is TGTGCCGGCGTAACAGGGGGCAGAGGTGGCTACACCTTC. As protein: CAGVTGGRGGYTF.

The chain couples TRBV7-9 to TRBJ1-2, with unresolved D. The CDR3 runs 10 residues. V lost 4 bases and J lost 6, with 3 bases in between. Germline CDR1 and CDR2: SEHNR and FQNEAQ (reference sequence). In DNA form, the CDR3 reads TGTGCCAGCAGCTCTGATGGCTACACCTTC. This encodes CASSSDGYTF.

This sequence joins TRBV4-3 and TRBJ1-5, with 7 bases lining up with TRBD1. Germline loops: CDR1 LGHNA, CDR2 YSLEER. The ends lost 4 bases at V and 7 bases at J; junction bases unmatched: 10. The CDR3 has 15 amino acids. The CDR3 loop is CASSPSRQGQQPQHF. In DNA, the CDR3 is TGCGCCAGCAGCCCATCAAGACAGGGACAGCAGCCCCAGCATTTT.

The J gene is TRBJ1-3, the V gene TRBV4-1; 10 bases are shared with TRBD1. This CDR3 is built from 17 residues. The germline CDR1 and CDR2 sequences are MGHRA and YSYEKL. With V trimmed by 3 bases and J by 2 bases, 7 bases remained unmatched. The CDR3 coding sequence is TGCGCCAGCAGCCATGGGACCGGACAGGGGGCTGGAAACACCATATATTTT. This translates into CASSHGTGQGAGNTIYF.

The chain recombines TRBV27 with TRBJ1-2; D might be TRBD1 (5 bases). Germline V gene lookup returns CDR1 MNHEY and CDR2 SMNVEV (reference sequence). V lost 0 bases to trimming and J lost 8 bases, with 16 bases between them. There are 15 residues in the CDR3. The CDR3 nucleotides are TGTGCCAGCAGTTTATCTGCCGGGACCTCCTGGGGCTACACCTTC. As protein: CASSLSAGTSWGYTF.

J is TRBJ2-7 and V is TRBV27; the D gene is possibly TRBD2 (6 bases). The CDR3 has 15 residues. CDR1 is MNHEY, CDR2 SMNVEV, per germline (reference sequence). The V and J ends lost 6 bases and 1 base respectively, with 16 bases between them. CDR3 protein: CASRPRLGGSYEQYF. The CDR3 nucleotides are TGTGCCAGCAGACCCAGGTTGGGGGGATCCTACGAGCAGTACTTC.

The chain recombines TRBV7-9 with TRBJ1-1; D unclear. There are 14 residues in the CDR3. V was trimmed by 1 base and J by 4 bases, leaving 10 bases between them. Germline CDR1 SEHNR, CDR2 FQNEAQ (reference sequence). This chain's CDR3 is CASSLVQSGTEAFF. DNA for the CDR3: TGTGCCAGCAGCTTAGTGCAGAGCGGCACTGAAGCTTTCTTT.

This sequence joins TRBV7-9 and TRBJ1-3; perhaps TRBD1 as D (6 bases). Germline V gene sequence: CDR1 SEHNR, CDR2 FQNEAQ (reference sequence). The CDR3 has 12 amino acids. V lost 5 bases, J lost 8 bases, and 10 bases lay in between. CDR3 in DNA: TGTGCCAGCAGCAAACAGGGTCACACCATATATTTT. It yields the protein CASSKQGHTIYF.

V and J are TRBV14 and TRBJ2-3; unclear D gene. Between the trimmed V and J ends, which lost 2 bases and 3 bases, there was a span of 3 bases. This CDR3 has 12 residues. Germline assignment: CDR1 SGHDN and CDR2 FVKESK. This chain's CDR3 is CASSQQTDTQYF. The CDR3 DNA sequence: TGTGCCAGCAGCCAACAGACAGATACGCAGTATTTT.

The V call is TRBV30, the J call TRBJ2-3; TRBD2 matches at 10 bases. The CDR3 is 14 residues long. V shed 7 bases, J shed 2 bases, and the junction held 6 bases outside the gene matches. From germline, CDR1 is GTSNPN and CDR2 SVGIG (reference sequence). CDR3: CASYSGGSTDTQYF. CDR3 DNA sequence: TGTGCCTCATATAGCGGGGGGTCCACAGATACGCAGTATTTT.

The J gene is TRBJ1-5, the V gene TRBV6-1, with D unresolved. Germline V CDR1 and CDR2: MNHNS, SASEGT. CDR3 length: 13 residues. Trimming took off 4 bases at V and 4 bases at J, with 8 bases between the two ends. CDR3 bases: TGTGCCAGCAGTGGGCAGAATAATCAGCCCCAGCATTTT. Protein product: CASSGQNNQPQHF.

This clone appeared a single time. The chain links TRBV27 to TRBJ1-1; no reliable D call. CDR1 and CDR2 (germline): MNHEY, SMNVEV (reference sequence). V was shortened by 2 bases and J by 0 bases, with 19 bases between the two germline ends. CDR3 length equals 18 residues. CDR3 sequence reads: CASSLMTIGGVLNTEAFF. CDR3 in DNA: TGTGCCAGCAGTTTAATGACGATAGGAGGAGTTTTGAACACTGAAGCTTTCTTT.

The V and J genes are TRBV7-3 and TRBJ1-2; no reliable D call. With 2 bases removed from V and 2 bases from J, the gap between germline ends came to 6 bases. Looked up from germline, CDR1 is SGHTA and CDR2 is FQGTGA. The CDR3 runs 13 residues. The DNA for the CDR3 is TGTGCCAGCAGCTTAGGACGGAACTATGGCTACACCTTC. This translates into CASSLGRNYGYTF.